This entry features one TCR beta chain sequence. The target of this receptor is not known. No qualities accompany the bases; no much larger clone lies one base away. These data belong to a study of regulatory and conventional T cells in RAG deficiency (TCRdb year 2017). Regarding the study in general: To compare the diversity and composition of the repertoires of Treg, conventional CD4+ and CD8+ T cells between RAG-deficient patients and healthy controls, the study applied high-throughput TCR beta sequencing. Results the study describes overall, beyond this receptor: RAG-deficient patients showed markedly lower Shannon entropy and higher Simpson indices than control T-cell subpopulations. Shorter CDR3 lengths were found in all patient T-cell subsets, and >90% Treg-Tconv repertoire overlap at nucleotide and amino acid level was observed in Omenn syndrome patients. For some subjects, some T-cell subset analyses were not performed. Sorted CD25-high CD127-low cells from Omenn syndrome patients may represent peripherally activated cells rather than bona fide Treg cells. Compared with controls, Omenn syndrome and CID/AS patients had about 92-fold fewer unique TCR beta sequences in Treg cells, but only roughly 9.3-fold fewer in the other subsets.

The library was produced with the immunoSEQ multiplex PCR assay. Rearranged TCR beta chain products were amplified from genomic DNA of sorted T-cell subsets and sequenced. In the original analysis: Shannon entropy and Simpson indices were used to measure how diverse the repertoire of productive TCR beta rearrangements was. Clonal expansion was assessed using the summed frequency of the 100 most abundant productive TCR beta clonotypes among total reads. The TRB repertoires were evaluated with a self-reactivity index based on amino acid usage at CDR3beta positions 6 and 7. Two-way ANOVA was used for repertoire analyses, and Student t or Mann-Whitney tests were used for flow cytometric analyses. TCRdb retrieved this table from immuneACCESS and kept in-frame rearrangements only. Not all clones are present; in checked studies, unresolved V genes account for under half, and no reason is known for the remainder. V and J calls and clone size are those listed in that table; D and trimming were worked out from the DNA. The sample table lists roughly 30,000 clones, about 93% of them with a count of one. The top ten clonotypes cover almost 0.85% of the sample.

Before genomic DNA was extracted, regulatory T cells were isolated from blood as CD4+CD25-high CD127-low cells. Repertoire analyses used eight or nine healthy control donors as the comparison group. CDR1 and CDR2 are read off the germline V gene as MNHEY and SVGAGI. Including the terminal cysteine and phenylalanine, the CDR3 comprises 13 residues. This entry keeps only the CDR3 DNA: 39 bases, framed from base 1. V is clipped by 5 bases and J by 3 bases, and the sequence between their germline boundaries is 8 bases long. The data were also submitted as part of a second study, on regulatory T cells. The second study, in turn, reports: For the multiplex PCR, 52 forward TRBV primers and 13 reverse TRBJ primers were used, and amplification bias was corrected with both assay-based and computational methods. Restricted unique TRB V-J pairs and skewed V and J gene usage were observed in patient repertoires, most markedly in regulatory T cells. The study compared T-cell receptor beta repertoires of sorted regulatory, conventional CD4+ and CD8+ T cells in CD3G-deficient patients with those in healthy controls. Peripheral blood mononuclear cells were isolated by Ficoll density separation. Within the immunoSEQ assay, multiplex PCR amplified rearranged TRB loci from genomic DNA. TRB amplicons were sequenced on an Illumina HiSeq platform. Raw sequences were error-filtered and aligned to reference gene sequences by custom algorithms and were subsequently analyzed with the immunoSEQ online tools. Frequencies of productive and nonproductive TRB rearrangements were assessed among unique sequences as well as among total sequences. Group comparisons used t tests, Mann-Whitney tests or two-way ANOVA run in Prism software.

This TCR derives from a human donor in good health. The material sequenced was Tregs sorted from blood. The rearranged chain carries TRBV6-5 and TRBJ2-4; the D gene lacks a confident call. The nucleotide sequence is TGTGCCAGCAGTCGAGGTGTCAAAAACATTCAGTACTTC. Its product reads: CASSRGVKNIQYF.